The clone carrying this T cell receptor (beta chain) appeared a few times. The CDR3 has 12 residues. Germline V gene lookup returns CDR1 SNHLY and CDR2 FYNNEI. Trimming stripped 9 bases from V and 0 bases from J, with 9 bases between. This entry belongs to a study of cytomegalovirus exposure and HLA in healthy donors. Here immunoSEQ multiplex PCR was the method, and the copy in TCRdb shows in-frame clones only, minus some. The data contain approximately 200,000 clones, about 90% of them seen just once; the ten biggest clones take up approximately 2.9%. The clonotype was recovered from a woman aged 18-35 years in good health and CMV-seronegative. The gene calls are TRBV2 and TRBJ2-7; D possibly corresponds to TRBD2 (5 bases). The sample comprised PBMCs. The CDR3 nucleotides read TGTGCCAGTACCGGGGACTCCTACGAGCAGTACTTC. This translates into CASTGDSYEQYF.